A selection of T cell receptor beta chains follows, all from one sample in a study of blood T cell repertoires in COVID-19. Clones were read by immunoSEQ multiplex PCR, and TCRdb kept only the in-frame ones, dropping some. The table has about 200,000 clones, 80% seen once; the top ten hold about 7.7%. Sequenced input: PBMCs or T cells enriched from blood (not recorded which). The receptors stem from a woman in her thirties or forties with acute COVID-19. Each CDR3 is given with its conserved first and last residue. The D gene is left open where the match is weak. Clone size appears in some rows only: once, few, many, or a class for an expanded clone.

d_gene	abundance	len	v_gene	j_gene	CDR3nt	CDR3aa
TRBD2	NA	15	TRBV4-2	TRBJ2-5	TGTGCCAGCAGCCAAGACTTAGCGGGGGAACAGACCCAGTACTTC	CASSQDLAGEQTQYF
NA	NA	14	TRBV7-2	TRBJ2-2	TGTGCCAGCAGCTTAAACGCGGGCACCGGGGAGCTGTTTTTT	CASSLNAGTGELFF
NA	NA	15	TRBV6-5	TRBJ1-6	TGTGCCAGCAGTTACTCCGGGGGAAGGGATTCACCCCTCCACTTT	CASSYSGGRDSPLHF
NA	NA	14	TRBV7-3	TRBJ2-3	TGTGCCAGCAGCCCGGAGTCTACTTTCGATACGCAGTATTTT	CASSPESTFDTQYF
TRBD1	once	18	TRBV28	TRBJ1-3	TGTGCCAGCACCACGGGACAGGGGCTTCCCCACTCTGGAAACACCATATATTTT	CASTTGQGLPHSGNTIYF
NA	once	13	TRBV10-3	TRBJ1-5	TGTGCCATCAGTATGGGGGGAAATCAGCCCCAGCATTTT	CAISMGGNQPQHF
TRBD2	NA	16	TRBV28	TRBJ2-1	TGTGCCAGCAGTTTGTTGGTAGCGGGAGGGGGGAGTGAGCAGTTCTTC	CASSLLVAGGGSEQFF
NA	NA	16	TRBV4-1	TRBJ1-6	TGCGCCAGCAGCCAAGAGGGGAGTGGGTTTAATTCACCCCTCCACTTT	CASSQEGSGFNSPLHF
TRBD1	NA	19	TRBV9	TRBJ2-3	TGTGCCAGCAGCGTAGGGACAGGGGTCCCCCTTACTAGCACAGATACGCAGTATTTT	CASSVGTGVPLTSTDTQYF
NA	NA	13	TRBV6-5	TRBJ1-2	TGTGCCAGCTCCCGTACAGCAGAATATGGCTACACCTTC	CASSRTAEYGYTF
TRBD1	NA	17	TRBV5-1	TRBJ2-1	TGCGCCAGCAGCTTGGGTTCAGGGGGCGGGAAAGGCAATGAGCAGTTCTTC	CASSLGSGGGKGNEQFF
TRBD1	few	16	TRBV10-3	TRBJ1-5	TGTGCCATCAGCGAGGACAGGGGGCTATGGAATCAGCCCCAGCATTTT	CAISEDRGLWNQPQHF
TRBD1	NA	16	TRBV2	TRBJ1-2	TGTGCCAGCAGTTCGGAGACAGGGGGTTTCGGCTATGGCTACACCTTC	CASSSETGGFGYGYTF
TRBD1	NA	15	TRBV11-3	TRBJ2-5	TGTGCCAGCAGCTCGCGGACAGGGGAGCAAGAGACCCAGTACTTC	CASSSRTGEQETQYF
NA	NA	15	TRBV5-1	TRBJ1-1	TGCGCCAGCAGCGGGCTGGGGGGTTGGAACACTGAAGCTTTCTTT	CASSGLGGWNTEAFF
NA	NA	11	TRBV27	TRBJ2-1	TGTGCCAGCAGACAGACGAATGAGCAGTTCTTC	CASRQTNEQFF
NA	NA	16	TRBV11-2	TRBJ1-1	TGTGCCAGCAGCGATCTCCCAGGGGCAGGGAACACTGAAGCTTTCTTT	CASSDLPGAGNTEAFF
TRBD1	few	13	TRBV9	TRBJ1-1	TGTGCCAGCAGCGTCCGACAGGGCACTGAAGCTTTCTTT	CASSVRQGTEAFF
NA	NA	15	TRBV5-8	TRBJ2-1	TGTGCCAGCAGCTTGGCTACAGGTACCTACAATGAGCAGTTCTTC	CASSLATGTYNEQFF
NA	NA	15	TRBV5-4	TRBJ1-5	TGTGCCAGCAGCAAAAACGGGCAGGGTAGCCAGCCCCAGCATTTT	CASSKNGQGSQPQHF
NA	NA	12	TRBV7-9	TRBJ1-5	TGTGCCAGCAGCTCTAACAATCAGCCCCAGCATTTT	CASSSNNQPQHF
TRBD1	NA	14	TRBV7-3	TRBJ2-7	TGTGCCAGCAGCTTAAAGGGACAGGGGGCCGAGCAGTACTTC	CASSLKGQGAEQYF